This T cell receptor beta chain is from a study of blood T cell repertoires in COVID-19. Looking at the study overall: Some COVID-19 samples were acute and others convalescent; all came from the United States, Italy and Spain. In each case, the material was cDNA or gDNA derived from T cells, B-cell-depleted T cells, or PBMCs.

This clone was counted a single time. Source study methods: Reference gene primers were amplified, and this amplification served to estimate nucleated cell counts. Assay used: immunoSEQ multiplex PCR; TCRdb lists only in-frame clones, some missing. V and J calls and clone size are those listed in that table; D and trimming were worked out from the DNA. The profile covers approximately 180,000 clones, with about 90% appearing a single time and roughly 2.5% taken by the ten largest. Germline V gene lookup returns CDR1 MNHEY and CDR2 SVGEGT. The CDR3 is 13 amino acids. The V end was cut by 2 bases, the J end by 1 base, with 5 bases between.

The receptor comes from a man aged 40-55 years with active or convalescent COVID-19. The sample comprised peripheral blood. V usage is TRBV6-2 or TRBV6-3 and J usage is TRBJ1-1; D gene uncertain. CDR3: CASSYVKNTEAFF. The CDR3 nucleotides are TGTGCCAGCAGTTACGTAAAGAACACTGAAGCTTTCTTT.